This TCR beta chain was sequenced in a study of patients and donors after allogeneic stem cell transplantation. CDR3 size: 11 residues. V was pared by 0 bases and J by 13 bases, with 10 bases between. Germline V lookup: CDR1 SQVTM, CDR2 ANQGSEA. MiXCR was run by TCRdb on the RT-PCR reads, yielding one entry per CDR3 protein. The data hold about 57,000 distinct CDR3 sequences, with 13% observed a single time. The genes are TRBV29-1 and TRBJ2-1, with D possibly being TRBD2 (5 bases). The receptor's source is a human donor who was either an allogeneic HSCT recipient or a stem cell or donor lymphocyte infusion donor (not recorded which). It is not recorded whose cells these are; they may come from a transplant donor. Material for sequencing was blood, either unsorted or a sorted T cell fraction (not recorded which). Here the CDR3 DNA reads TGCAGCGTTGAAGAACTAGTCTATCAGTTCTTC. Amino acids: CSVEELVYQFF.